This TCR beta chain was recorded in a study of cytomegalovirus exposure and HLA in healthy donors. General study results and limits: According to an earlier analysis, most TCR beta V segments yielded productive rearrangements about 87% or about 30% of the time. Another analysis was done later, and it associated 16,951 TCR beta sequences with HLA alleles at 0.05 false discovery rate.

Vbeta (60) and Jbeta (13) primers were used in the PCR. Clones were read by immunoSEQ multiplex PCR, and TCRdb kept only the in-frame ones, dropping some. There are about 200,000 clones in the sample; 65% to 90% occur only once, and roughly 0.32% lies in the top ten. This clone was observed a handful of times. What it recognizes is unknown. The same CDR3 also results from other DNA sequences found in this sample. V lost 1 base, J lost 2 bases, and 10 bases lay in between. This CDR3 has 15 amino acids. Germline-derived CDR1 and CDR2 are SGHTA and FQGNSA. Sequencing used PBMCs. The clonotype was recovered from a woman aged 30 to 39 in good health and CMV-seronegative. The rearrangement uses TRBV7-2 and TRBJ2-3, with D possibly being TRBD2 (6 bases). CDR3 in DNA: TGTGCCAGCAGCTTAGGGGGACTCCACACAGATACGCAGTATTTT. It is translated as CASSLGGLHTDTQYF.